This TCR beta chain appears in the sequencing data of a study of blood T cell repertoires in COVID-19. Sequencing used immunoSEQ multiplex PCR; TCRdb keeps in-frame clones, though not all of them. The sample comprises approximately 75,000 clones, approximately 83% of which are singletons, and 6.9% rests with the top ten. In germline, CDR1 is LNHDA, CDR2 SQIVND (reference sequence). Trimming pared 5 bases from V and 1 base from J, leaving 12 bases between. The CDR3 contains 14 residues. The rearrangement joins TRBV19 to TRBJ2-7; tentative D call: TRBD1 (5 bases). The TCR comes from a man aged 25 to 45 with COVID-19, enrolled during active disease. Specimen: peripheral blood. CDR3 in DNA: TGTGCCAGTAGTGATTTGGACATTTCCTACGAGCAGTACTTC. Translation gives CASSDLDISYEQYF.